The next 10 T cell receptor beta chains were all read from a single sample in a study of blood T cell repertoires in COVID-19. TCRdb's copy holds only in-frame clones and misses some; the assay was immunoSEQ multiplex PCR. Of 120,000 to 150,000 clones listed, 85% to 90% were seen once; the top ten hold approximately 3%. The material sequenced was peripheral blood. The source is a woman in her fifties or sixties with active COVID-19.

This clone was found once. The chain recombines TRBV6-5 with TRBJ2-3; a possible D gene is TRBD1 (6 bases). V shed 4 bases and J shed 3 bases, with 17 bases lying between them. Germline loops: CDR1 MNHEY, CDR2 SVGAGI. This CDR3 comprises 16 residues. CDR3 protein: CASSSQTGWFTDTQYF. CDR3 coding DNA: TGTGCCAGCAGTTCCCAGACAGGATGGTTTACAGATACGCAGTATTTT.

The rearrangement links TRBV28 to TRBJ2-3, with a tentative D call TRBD2 (6 bases). The CDR3 is 14 amino acids. Germline V gives CDR1 MDHEN, CDR2 SYDVKM. The V end was cut by 4 bases, the J end by 0 bases, with 8 bases between. CDR3 region: CASSSGTSTDTQYF. The DNA of the CDR3 is TGTGCCAGCAGTTCCGGGACTAGCACAGATACGCAGTATTTT.

The gene calls are TRBV7-2 and TRBJ1-1; D is unresolved. Germline-derived CDR1 and CDR2 are SGHTA and FQGNSA. V was cut by 5 bases and J by 0 bases, with 7 bases left in between. The CDR3 covers 13 residues. CDR3 in amino acids: CASSLQMNTEAFF. The CDR3 bases are TGTGCCAGCAGCCTACAGATGAACACTGAAGCTTTCTTT.

The chain has TRBV6-6 and TRBJ2-6, with D possibly being TRBD1 (6 bases). The V end lost 6 bases, the J end lost 0 bases, and 21 bases lay between the germline ends. CDR1 and CDR2 from the germline V gene are MNHNY and SVGAGI (reference sequence). CDR3 size: 19 residues. The CDR3 DNA reads as TGTGCCAGCAGCCGACCCTTGGCTGGGGGCCCCTCTGGGGCCAACGTCCTGACTTTC. As protein: CASSRPLAGGPSGANVLTF.

The chain combines TRBV7-6 with TRBJ2-1; 7 nucleotides line up with TRBD2. CDR3 size: 15 residues. Germline-derived CDR1 and CDR2 are SGHVS and FNYEAQ. After removal of 0 bases from V and 7 bases from J, the junction contained 6 bases not matched to a gene. CDR3 protein: CASSLAGGRSNEQFF. The DNA for the CDR3 is TGTGCCAGCAGCTTAGCGGGAGGGCGTAGTAATGAGCAGTTCTTC.

The chain has TRBV11-2 and TRBJ2-1, with 10 bases identical to TRBD2. The V segment lost 5 bases and the J segment 7 bases; nucleotides outside the gene matches: 8. The CDR3 sequence is 15 residues long. Germline V CDR1 and CDR2: SGHAT, FQNNGV. CDR3: CASSPLAGVANEQFF. For the CDR3, the DNA is TGTGCCAGCAGCCCCCTAGCGGGAGTAGCAAATGAGCAGTTCTTC.

This chain links TRBV27 with TRBJ2-1, with TRBD2 matching 7 bases. CDR1 and CDR2 (germline): MNHEY, SMNVEV (reference sequence). J was trimmed by 9 bases and V by 3 bases; bases with no gene match: 5. The CDR3 is made up of 13 amino acids. CDR3 region: CASSFREVGEQFF. The CDR3 bases are TGTGCCAGCAGTTTCCGGGAGGTTGGTGAGCAGTTCTTC.

The rearrangement links TRBV11-3 to TRBJ2-1; 11 positions match TRBD1. CDR3 length equals 15 residues. Germline V gene lookup returns CDR1 SGHNT and CDR2 YENEEA. Germline trimming cut 3 bases from V and 6 bases from J; bases unmatched to any gene: 4. CDR3 DNA: TGTGCCAGCAGCTTTGCCGGGACAGGGGGCAATGAGCAGTTCTTC. Its translation: CASSFAGTGGNEQFF.

The chain has TRBV19 and TRBJ2-7; possibly TRBD1 for D (5 bases). Germline-derived CDR1 and CDR2 are LNHDA and SQIVND (reference sequence). The CDR3 runs to 12 residues. Trimming left V 3 bases short and J 6 bases short, with 9 bases between. The DNA of the CDR3 is TGTGCCAGTAGTATCCAGGGATTCGAGCAGTACTTC. It yields the protein CASSIQGFEQYF.

As DNA, the CDR3 is TGTGCCAGCAGTGCAGGGGCTTCTTCTGGACAGGGGGCGAGAGGAACTGAAGCTTTCTTT. Translation gives CASSAGASSGQGARGTEAFF. This chain uses TRBV2 with TRBJ1-1; 11 bases match TRBD1. J gave up 5 bases and V 4 bases, and 21 bases lay outside the gene matches. Germline CDR1 and CDR2: SNHLY and FYNNEI. The CDR3 consists of 20 residues.